The rows below give T cell receptor beta chains drawn from one sample of a study of T-cell reconstitution after alpha-beta-depleted transplantation in children. TCRdb analysed the PCR reads with MiXCR anew, one entry per CDR3 protein. Among some 140,000 distinct CDR3 sequences listed, around a tenth were seen once. The sample here was PBMCs, mostly from graft donor cells, taken 180 days after TCRalphabeta/CD19-depleted stem cell transplant. Source of these receptors: a girl under two years old who had a stem cell transplant for combined immunodeficiency, so the T cells may come from the graft donor. CDR3s include the opening cysteine and the closing phenylalanine or tryptophan. The D gene is left open where the match is weak. The size entry is marked missing in some rows and otherwise reads once, few, many or a size class.

TRBJ2-7 | TRBD1 | TRBV29-1 | NA | CSISNRGGGYEQYF | TGCAGCATCTCGAACCGAGGGGGCGGCTACGAGCAGTACTTC
TRBJ2-3 | NA | TRBV7-2 | NA | CASSFPLVSLGTDTQYF | TGTGCCAGCAGCTTTCCGTTAGTTTCTTTGGGCACAGATACGCAGTATTTT
TRBJ2-2 | TRBD1 | TRBV6-5 | NA | CASNRGPRTGELFF | TGTGCCAGCAACAGGGGTCCAAGGACCGGGGAGCTGTTTTTT
TRBJ2-7 | NA | TRBV4-3 | NA | CASSQDGGSGSYEQYF | TGCGCCAGCAGCCAAGATGGCGGCAGCGGCTCCTACGAGCAGTACTTC
TRBJ1-6 | NA | TRBV6-5 | few | CASSYRSASSYNSPLHF | TGTGCCAGCAGTTATAGGTCGGCCAGCTCCTATAATTCACCCCTCCACTTT
TRBJ2-1 | TRBD2 | TRBV7-2 | few | CASSLSGGSSYNEQFF | TGTGCCAGCAGCTTAAGCGGGGGGAGCTCCTACAATGAGCAGTTCTTC
TRBJ2-7 | TRBD1 | TRBV18 | many | CASSPLTGSYEQYF | TGTGCCAGCTCACCGCTGACAGGGTCCTACGAGCAGTACTTC
TRBJ1-1 | NA | TRBV7-2 | NA | CASSVTGLQGGYTEAFF | TGTGCCAGCAGCGTTACCGGGTTGCAGGGCGGGTACACTGAAGCTTTCTTT
TRBJ2-3 | NA | TRBV6-1 | NA | CASSRRDRTDTQYF | TGTGCCAGCAGTAGGAGGGACCGCACAGATACGCAGTATTTT
TRBJ2-3 | NA | TRBV7-2 | few | CASSLQARSTDTQYF | TGTGCCAGCAGCTTACAAGCCAGAAGCACAGATACGCAGTATTTT
TRBJ1-1 | NA | TRBV7-2 | NA | CASSLWGPEAFF | TGTGCCAGCAGCTTATGGGGACCTGAAGCTTTCTTT
TRBJ2-5 | NA | TRBV7-2 | few | CASSSRDKFQETQYF | TGTGCCAGCAGTTCCCGGGACAAATTCCAAGAGACCCAGTACTTC
TRBJ2-3 | NA | TRBV11-2 | many | CASSLDIEDTQYF | TGTGCCAGCAGCTTAGATATAGAAGATACGCAGTATTTT
TRBJ1-1 | NA | TRBV15 | few | CATSLPGSAEAFF | TGTGCCACCAGCCTGCCGGGTAGCGCTGAAGCTTTCTTT
TRBJ2-2 | TRBD1 | TRBV12-3/TRBV12-4 | few | CASSFRQGGTGELFF | TGTGCCAGCAGTTTCCGACAGGGTGGCACCGGGGAGCTGTTTTTT
TRBJ2-1 | NA | TRBV20-1 | NA | CSARVGGAKSYNEQFF | TGCAGTGCTAGAGTGGGGGGGGCTAAATCCTACAATGAGCAGTTCTTC
TRBJ2-1 | TRBD2 | TRBV5-1 | NA | CASSWGLAGDNEQFF | TGCGCCAGCAGCTGGGGACTAGCGGGAGACAATGAGCAGTTCTTC
TRBJ2-7 | NA | TRBV12-3/TRBV12-4 | few | CASTGLSYEQYF | TGTGCCAGCACGGGACTTTCCTACGAGCAGTACTTC
TRBJ2-1 | TRBD2 | TRBV15 | NA | CATSRDRASGRWNEQFF | TGTGCCACCAGCAGAGATCGGGCCAGCGGGAGGTGGAATGAGCAGTTCTTC
TRBJ2-3 | TRBD2 | TRBV6-2/TRBV6-3 | few | CASSYSGLAGDFDTQYF | TGTGCCAGCAGTTACTCGGGGCTAGCGGGGGACTTCGATACGCAGTATTTT
TRBJ1-1 | NA | TRBV12-3/TRBV12-4 | large | CASSFKGGTEAFF | TGTGCCAGCAGTTTCAAGGGTGGGACTGAAGCTTTCTTT
TRBJ2-7 | TRBD1 | TRBV5-1 | few | CASSPAGTGRYEQYF | TGCGCCAGCAGCCCCGCGGGGACAGGGAGGTACGAGCAGTACTTC
TRBJ2-5 | NA | TRBV11-2 | NA | CASSRQPQETQYF | TGTGCCAGCAGCCGCCAGCCCCAAGAGACCCAGTACTTC
TRBJ1-5 | NA | TRBV20-1 | NA | CSARDPLSNQPQHF | TGCAGTGCAAGAGACCCCCTGAGCAATCAGCCCCAGCATTTT
TRBJ1-4 | TRBD1 | TRBV12-3/TRBV12-4 | few | CASTWQTGVQEKLFF | TGTGCCAGCACGTGGCAGACAGGGGTACAGGAAAAACTGTTTTTT
TRBJ2-5 | NA | TRBV20-1 | few | CSARDRAGPQETQYF | TGCAGTGCTAGAGATCGCGCAGGGCCTCAAGAGACCCAGTACTTC
TRBJ2-7 | NA | TRBV20-1 | NA | CSAREDTSYEQYF | TGCAGTGCTAGAGAGGACACTTCCTACGAGCAGTACTTC
TRBJ2-1 | TRBD2 | TRBV5-1 | NA | CASSFPTRVAGGPDQFF | TGCGCCAGCAGCTTCCCTACCCGGGTAGCGGGGGGGCCGGATCAGTTCTTC
TRBJ2-1 | NA | TRBV12-3/TRBV12-4 | many | CASSFRRDSEQFF | TGTGCCAGCAGTTTTAGGAGGGACAGTGAGCAGTTCTTC
TRBJ2-5 | TRBD1 | TRBV6-1 | few | CASSRPGTGGPQETQYF | TGTGCCAGCAGTCGTCCCGGGACAGGGGGCCCCCAAGAGACCCAGTACTTC
TRBJ2-7 | NA | TRBV4-3 | NA | CASSQVGQGIYEQYF | TGCGCCAGCAGCCAAGTAGGGCAGGGTATTTACGAGCAGTACTTC
TRBJ2-3 | TRBD2 | TRBV20-1 | many | CSASPGLAGLTDTQYF | TGCAGTGCTTCCCCGGGACTAGCGGGGCTCACAGATACGCAGTATTTT
TRBJ2-6 | NA | TRBV6-1 | few | CASRQVGSGANVLTF | TGTGCCAGCAGACAAGTGGGCTCTGGGGCCAACGTCCTGACTTTC
TRBJ1-6 | NA | TRBV15 | once | CATSRDPRGPLHF | TGTGCCACCAGCAGAGATCCGAGGGGACCCCTCCACTTT
TRBJ2-4 | TRBD1 | TRBV10-2 | few | CASSSRDRGENIQYF | TGCGCCAGCAGTAGCCGGGACAGGGGAGAGAACATTCAGTACTTC
TRBJ2-7 | TRBD1 | TRBV3-1 | few | CASSQPGQGFYEQYF | TGTGCCAGCAGCCAGCCGGGACAGGGCTTCTACGAGCAGTACTTC
TRBJ2-3 | NA | TRBV27 | NA | CASSSQGTDTQYF | TGTGCCAGCAGTTCCCAGGGGACAGATACGCAGTATTTT